This TCR beta chain stems from a study of Ad26.COV2.S vaccination and SARS-CoV-2 variants. The CDR3 loop spans 12 amino acids. The germline CDR1 and CDR2 sequences are MNHEY and SVGAGI. V was clipped by 11 bases and J by 0 bases, with 11 bases between them. As to treatment: over 15 received Ad26.COV2.S at low or high dose, single or two shots; about 5 received placebo; per-sample allocation not given. Specimens were obtained on day 63 following the first vaccine or placebo injection. SARS-CoV-2 spike from the Wuhan strain was encoded by the vaccine, an Ad26 vector. Libraries were prepared by immunoSEQ multiplex PCR; TCRdb keeps only in-frame clonotypes and omits some of them. Of some 340,000 clones detected, about 86% appear once; the ten largest clones hold approximately 1.9%.

The chain has TRBV6-5 and TRBJ2-7; D ambiguous. Sequencing used peripheral blood, obtained in a trial of Ad26.COV2.S vaccine versus placebo. This TCR was sampled from a person between 18 and 65 years old who received the Ad26.COV2.S COVID-19 vaccine or a placebo. The CDR3 loop is CAYETRSYEQYF. The CDR3 nucleotides are TGTGCCTATGAGACACGCTCCTACGAGCAGTACTTC.